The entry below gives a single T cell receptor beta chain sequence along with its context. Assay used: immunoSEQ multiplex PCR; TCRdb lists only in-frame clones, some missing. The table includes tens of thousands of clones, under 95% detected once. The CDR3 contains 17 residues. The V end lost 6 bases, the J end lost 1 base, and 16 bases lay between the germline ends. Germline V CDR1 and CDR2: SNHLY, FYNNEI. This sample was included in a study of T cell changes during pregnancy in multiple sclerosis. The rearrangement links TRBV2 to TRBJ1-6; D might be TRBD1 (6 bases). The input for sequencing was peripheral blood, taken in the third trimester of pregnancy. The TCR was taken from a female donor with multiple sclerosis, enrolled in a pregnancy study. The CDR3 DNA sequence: TGTGCCAGCAGCGCTACAGGGACAAGGTCCTATAATTCACCCCTCCACTTT. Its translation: CASSATGTRSYNSPLHF.